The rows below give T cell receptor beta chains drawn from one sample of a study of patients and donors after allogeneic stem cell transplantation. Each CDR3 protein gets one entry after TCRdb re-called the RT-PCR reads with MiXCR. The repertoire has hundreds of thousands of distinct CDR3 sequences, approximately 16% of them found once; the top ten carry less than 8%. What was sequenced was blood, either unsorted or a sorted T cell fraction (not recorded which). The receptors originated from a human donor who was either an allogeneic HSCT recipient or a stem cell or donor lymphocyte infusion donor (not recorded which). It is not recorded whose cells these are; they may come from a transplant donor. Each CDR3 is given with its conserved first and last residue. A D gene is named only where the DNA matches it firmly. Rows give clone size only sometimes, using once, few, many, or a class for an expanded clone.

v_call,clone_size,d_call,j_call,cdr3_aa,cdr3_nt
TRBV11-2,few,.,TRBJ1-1,CASSLATMNTEAFF,TGTGCCAGCAGCTTAGCAACGATGAACACTGAAGCTTTCTTT
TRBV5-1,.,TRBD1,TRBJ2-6,CASSRGLGANVLTF,TGCGCCAGCAGCAGGGGGCTTGGGGCCAACGTCCTGACTTTC
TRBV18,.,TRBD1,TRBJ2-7,CASSLPGQGAFGQYF,TGTGCCAGCTCACTGCCGGGACAGGGTGCGTTTGGGCAGTACTTC
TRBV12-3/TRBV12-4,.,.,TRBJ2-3,CASSPRLGTDTQYF,TGTGCCAGCAGTCCCCGTCTAGGCACAGATACGCAGTATTTT
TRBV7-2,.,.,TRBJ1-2,CASSLISGRGLDGYTF,TGTGCCAGCAGCTTAATTTCCGGGCGAGGGCTGGATGGCTACACCTTC
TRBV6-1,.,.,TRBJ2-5,CASSEAWGDQYF,TGTGCCAGCAGTGAAGCTTGGGGAGACCAGTACTTC
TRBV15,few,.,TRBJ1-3,CATSRDGRSGNTIYF,TGTGCCACCAGCAGAGATGGACGGTCCGGAAACACCATATATTTT
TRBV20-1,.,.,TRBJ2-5,CSANRAGRQETQYF,TGCAGTGCTAACCGGGCAGGGCGCCAAGAGACCCAGTACTTC
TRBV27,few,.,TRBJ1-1,CASRLFHHRATEAFF,TGTGCCAGCAGGCTGTTCCACCACAGGGCCACTGAAGCTTTCTTT
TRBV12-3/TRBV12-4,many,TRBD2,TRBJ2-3,CASSLGAGGIRDTQYF,TGTGCCAGCAGTTTAGGAGCGGGAGGGATTCGGGATACGCAGTATTTT
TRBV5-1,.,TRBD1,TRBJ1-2,CASSLVGQGGNYGYTF,TGCGCCAGCAGCTTGGTCGGACAGGGGGGTAACTATGGCTACACCTTC
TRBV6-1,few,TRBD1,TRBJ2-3,CASSDLTGGRTDTQYF,TGTGCCAGCAGTGATCTTACAGGGGGAAGGACAGATACGCAGTATTTT
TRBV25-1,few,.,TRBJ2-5,CASSVADTTPYQETQYF,TGTGCCAGCAGTGTCGCCGACACTACCCCGTACCAAGAGACCCAGTACTTC
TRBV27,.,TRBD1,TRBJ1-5,CASRPRRDRGQPQHF,TGTGCCAGCAGACCTCGCCGGGACAGGGGTCAGCCCCAGCATTTT
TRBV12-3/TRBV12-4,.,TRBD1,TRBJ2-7,CASSRPTTGATYEQYF,TGTGCCAGCAGTCGGCCGACGACAGGGGCAACATACGAGCAGTACTTC
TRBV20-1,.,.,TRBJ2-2,CSAREIGDTGELFF,TGCAGTGCTAGAGAGATTGGGGACACCGGGGAGCTGTTTTTT
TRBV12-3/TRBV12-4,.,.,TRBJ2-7,CASSFGRRSSYEQYF,TGTGCCAGCAGTTTCGGACGGCGGAGCTCCTACGAGCAGTACTTC
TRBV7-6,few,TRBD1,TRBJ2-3,CASSLAPGQGGTDTQYF,TGTGCCAGCAGCTTAGCCCCGGGACAGGGGGGAACAGATACGCAGTATTTT
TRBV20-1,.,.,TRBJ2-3,CSAQGWRGTDTQYF,TGCAGTGCCCAGGGATGGAGGGGCACAGATACGCAGTATTTT
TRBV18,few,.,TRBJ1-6,CASSPGTAYNSPLHF,TGTGCCAGCTCACCCGGGACGGCCTATAATTCACCCCTCCACTTT
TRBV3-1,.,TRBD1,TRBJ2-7,CASSLGTEVGQYF,TGTGCCAGCAGCCTCGGGACAGAAGTGGGGCAGTACTTC
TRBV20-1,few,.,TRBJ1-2,CSARGPGSHGYTF,TGCAGTGCTAGAGGTCCAGGGTCGCATGGCTACACCTTC
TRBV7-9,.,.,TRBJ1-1,CASSFSGTGGNTEAFF,TGTGCCAGCAGCTTCTCCGGGACGGGGGGGAACACTGAAGCTTTCTTT
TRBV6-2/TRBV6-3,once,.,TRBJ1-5,CASSYTYSNQPQHF,TGTGCCAGCAGTTACACCTATAGCAATCAGCCCCAGCATTTT
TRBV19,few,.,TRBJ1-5,CASSIPGRRLGNQPQHF,TGTGCCAGTAGTATTCCGGGACGGCGGTTAGGAAATCAGCCCCAGCATTTT
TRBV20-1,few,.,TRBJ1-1,CSASRQIDTEAFF,TGCAGTGCTTCCCGTCAGATTGACACTGAAGCTTTCTTT
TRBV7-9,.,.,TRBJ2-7,CASSLERTDSYEQYF,TGTGCCAGCAGCTTAGAGCGGACAGACTCCTACGAGCAGTACTTC
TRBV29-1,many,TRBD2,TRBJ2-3,CSVLAGGPGDTQYF,TGCAGCGTATTAGCGGGGGGGCCTGGAGATACGCAGTATTTT
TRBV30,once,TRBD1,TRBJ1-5,CAWSGGLGDRVNQPQHF,TGTGCCTGGAGTGGAGGGCTGGGGGACAGGGTTAATCAGCCCCAGCATTTT
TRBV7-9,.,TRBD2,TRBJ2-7,CASTTGAGGYEQYF,TGTGCCAGCACAACCGGAGCGGGAGGCTACGAGCAGTACTTC
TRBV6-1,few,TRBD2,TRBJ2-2,CASTRGGRFPTGELFF,TGTGCCAGCACCCGAGGCGGGAGGTTCCCGACCGGGGAGCTGTTTTTT
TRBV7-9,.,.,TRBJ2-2,CASSSSGELFF,TGTGCCAGCAGCTCCTCCGGGGAGCTGTTTTTT
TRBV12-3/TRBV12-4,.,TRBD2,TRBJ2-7,CASSFQRGSYEQYF,TGTGCCAGCAGTTTTCAGCGGGGGAGCTACGAGCAGTACTTC
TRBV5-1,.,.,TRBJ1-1,CASRPGRENTEAFF,TGCGCCAGCAGGCCCGGACGGGAGAACACTGAAGCTTTCTTT
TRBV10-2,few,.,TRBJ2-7,CATKTDSYEQYF,TGCGCCACCAAAACGGACAGTTACGAGCAGTACTTC
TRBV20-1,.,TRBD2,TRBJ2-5,CSARDPSGGQETQYF,TGCAGTGCTAGAGATCCTAGCGGGGGACAAGAGACCCAGTACTTC
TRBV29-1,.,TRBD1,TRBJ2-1,CSGIHRGLGNEQFF,TGCAGCGGTATCCACAGGGGGCTTGGCAATGAGCAGTTCTTC
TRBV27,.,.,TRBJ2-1,CASSPISSYNEQFF,TGTGCCAGCAGCCCCATAAGCTCCTACAATGAGCAGTTCTTC
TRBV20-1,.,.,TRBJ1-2,CSASPGYSYGYTF,TGCAGTGCTTCGCCCGGGTACAGCTATGGCTACACCTTC
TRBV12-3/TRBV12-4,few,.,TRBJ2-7,CASSLNGGPYEQYF,TGTGCCAGCAGTTTGAACGGCGGTCCCTACGAGCAGTACTTC
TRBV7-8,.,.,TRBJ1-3,CASSSTWGSGNTIYF,TGTGCCAGCAGCTCCACTTGGGGGAGTGGAAACACCATATATTTT
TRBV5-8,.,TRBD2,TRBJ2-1,CASSFSGRTHNEQFF,TGTGCCAGCAGCTTCTCCGGGAGGACCCACAATGAGCAGTTCTTC
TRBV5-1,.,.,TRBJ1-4,CASSLEVGNEKLFF,TGCGCCAGCAGCTTGGAGGTGGGAAATGAAAAACTGTTTTTT
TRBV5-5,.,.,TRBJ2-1,CASSSVTTGQFF,TGTGCCAGCAGCTCCGTGACTACGGGACAGTTCTTC
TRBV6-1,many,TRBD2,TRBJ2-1,CASSYTSGRARSSYNEQFF,TGTGCCAGCAGCTATACTAGCGGGAGGGCTCGGAGCTCCTACAATGAGCAGTTCTTC
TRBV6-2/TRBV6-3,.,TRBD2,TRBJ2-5,CASRWTSRLGETQYF,TGTGCCAGCAGGTGGACTAGCCGTCTGGGGGAGACCCAGTACTTC
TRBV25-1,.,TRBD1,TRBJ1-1,CASARGVGRNTEAFF,TGTGCCAGCGCCAGGGGGGTAGGCCGAAACACTGAAGCTTTCTTT
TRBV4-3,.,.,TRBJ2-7,CASSQDPRQSYEQYF,TGCGCCAGCAGCCAAGATCCCCGGCAGTCCTACGAGCAGTACTTC
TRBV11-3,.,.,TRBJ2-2,CASSLLWTEPNTGELFF,TGTGCCAGCAGCTTACTTTGGACGGAACCCAACACCGGGGAGCTGTTTTTT